The 18 T cell receptor beta chains below all came from one sample that was sequenced in a study of T cells after yellow fever vaccination. MiXCR, run by TCRdb on the 5' RACE reads, gives a single entry per CDR3 protein. The table has 400,000 or so distinct CDR3 sequences, around 6.5% seen once. Source: PBMCs, taken 5 days after the yellow fever booster vaccination. The receptors originated from a man aged 25-45 years who received the YFV17D yellow fever vaccine.

The table lists this clonotype with many counts. V gene TRBV4-3 combines with J gene TRBJ2-1, with D hard to call. CDR3 length: 15 residues. Germline assignment: CDR1 LGHNA and CDR2 YSLEER. Deletions cut 1 base from V and 4 bases from J, with 11 bases between. CDR3 sequence reads: CASSQVLGVYNEQFF. The CDR3, as DNA: TGCGCCAGCAGCCAAGTTCTGGGCGTATACAATGAGCAGTTCTTC.

This clonotype has a handful of counts. The CDR3 loop reads CSASGTMNTEAFF. CDR3 in DNA: TGCAGTGCCTCAGGGACAATGAACACTGAAGCTTTCTTT. J is TRBJ1-1 and V is TRBV20-1; TRBD1 might be the D (6 bases). Germline V CDR1 and CDR2: DFQATT, SNEGSKA (reference sequence). The V end lost 6 bases, the J end lost 0 bases, and 11 bases lay between the germline ends. The CDR3 is made up of 13 amino acids.

Only a few counts were recorded for this clonotype. The chain combines TRBV5-5 with TRBJ2-2, with 13 bases aligning to TRBD2. Germline trimming cut 4 bases from V and 5 bases from J; bases unmatched to any gene: 5. The CDR3 extends over 16 amino acids. Germline V CDR1 and CDR2: SGHKS, YYEKEE (reference sequence). CDR3 protein: CASSPGTSGTTGELFF. The CDR3 nucleotides read TGTGCCAGCAGCCCTGGGACTAGCGGGACGACCGGGGAGCTGTTTTTT.

V usage is TRBV7-2 and J usage is TRBJ2-7; the match to TRBD2 covers 9 bases. Germline CDR1 is SGHTA and CDR2 is FQGNSA. The V segment lost 1 base and the J segment 3 bases; nucleotides outside the gene matches: 4. The CDR3 totals 15 residues. The CDR3 coding sequence is TGTGCCAGCAGCTTAGGAGCGACTAGCGGCTACGAGCAGTACTTC. Translating gives CASSLGATSGYEQYF.

The chain carries TRBV5-1 and TRBJ2-1; 14 positions agree with TRBD2. Germline V gene lookup returns CDR1 SGHRS and CDR2 YFSETQ. The junction had 3 bases not matched to a gene; V was cut back by 1 base and J by 6 bases. The CDR3 spans 16 residues. The CDR3, as DNA: TGCGCCAGCAGCTTGAAGACTAGCGGGGGGGCCAATGAGCAGTTCTTC. Protein product: CASSLKTSGGANEQFF.

This clonotype occurred a few times. The genes are TRBV20-1 and TRBJ2-5, with 14 bases lining up with TRBD2. The CDR3 loop spans 15 amino acids. V shed 5 bases and J 4 bases; nucleotides not matched to a gene: 6. Per germline, CDR1 DFQATT and CDR2 SNEGSKA (reference sequence). The CDR3 DNA reads as TGCAGTGCTTCGACTAGCGGGAGGGCCGTAGAGACCCAGTACTTC. Amino acids: CSASTSGRAVETQYF.

CDR3 nucleotides: TGTGCCAGCAGCCCAAGCCGGCGGGTGAGGGCTGTGGAGACCCAGTACTTC. Protein: CASSPSRRVRAVETQYF. The chain combines TRBV7-6 with TRBJ2-5; D may be TRBD2 (5 bases). V gave up 5 bases and J gave up 5 bases, with 24 bases separating them. The germline gives CDR1 SGHVS, CDR2 FNYEAQ. CDR3 length: 17 amino acids. Combining the CDR3 with reference TRBV7-6 and TRBJ2-5 gives the whole variable domain GAGVSQSPRYKVTKRGQDVALRCDPISGHVSLYWYRQALGQGPEFLTYFNYEAQQDKSGLPNDRFSAERPEGSISTLTIQRTEQRDSAMYRCASSPSRRVRAVETQYFGPGTRLLVL.

This clonotype was seen many times. The chain links TRBV7-9 to TRBJ2-5; the D gene is possibly TRBD1 (6 bases). The V gene's germline CDR1 is SEHNR and CDR2 FQNEAQ (reference sequence). V was clipped by 2 bases and J by 5 bases, with 15 bases between them. The CDR3 has 15 residues. CDR3 loop: CASSLSQGLGETQYF. In nucleotides, the CDR3 is TGTGCCAGCAGCTTATCACAGGGCCTTGGGGAGACCCAGTACTTC.

The rearrangement joins TRBV19 to TRBJ2-1; D is perhaps TRBD1 or TRBD2 (5 bases each). Germline values: CDR1 LNHDA, CDR2 SQIVND (reference sequence). Deletions cut 3 bases from V and 10 bases from J, with 28 bases between. The length of the CDR3 is 18 residues. The CDR3 spells CASSILGTWAPEVGEQFF. In DNA, the CDR3 is TGTGCCAGTAGTATTTTGGGGACCTGGGCCCCGGAGGTTGGAGAGCAGTTCTTC.

This clonotype was found a few times. This chain connects TRBV5-1 to TRBJ1-4, with 7 bases fitting TRBD1. Germline lookup yields CDR1 SGHRS and CDR2 YFSETQ. This CDR3 has 14 amino acids. J lost 2 bases, V lost 5 bases, and 3 bases had no gene match. This chain's CDR3 is CASSTGETNEKLFF. DNA for the CDR3: TGCGCCAGCAGTACAGGGGAGACTAATGAAAAACTGTTTTTT.

This chain links TRBV20-1 with TRBJ2-3, with 10 bases aligning to TRBD2. The germline gives CDR1 DFQATT, CDR2 SNEGSKA (reference sequence). Trimming cost V 6 bases and J 1 base; bases outside gene matches: 7. The CDR3 is 15 amino acids. The CDR3 here is CSAPPSGSRTDTQYF. DNA of the CDR3: TGCAGTGCCCCTCCTAGCGGGAGTCGCACAGATACGCAGTATTTT.

At least ten counts were recorded for this clonotype. The J gene is TRBJ1-1, the V gene TRBV5-1; TRBD1 aligns across 11 bases. The length of the CDR3 is 14 residues. Germline V gene data show CDR1 as SGHRS and CDR2 as YFSETQ. V shed 5 bases and J 5 bases; nucleotides not matched to a gene: 5. CDR3 DNA sequence: TGCGCCAGCAGTACGGACAGGGGGCAAACTGAAGCTTTCTTT. Encoded protein: CASSTDRGQTEAFF.

This clonotype was observed a handful of times. The J gene is TRBJ2-5, the V gene TRBV5-6; D unresolved. The CDR3 extends over 15 amino acids. The germline V and J ends were trimmed by 1 base and 2 bases, with 12 bases remaining between them. The germline gives CDR1 SGHDT, CDR2 YYEEEE. The CDR3 sequence: CASSLKDGGQETQYF. The CDR3, as DNA: TGTGCCAGCAGCTTGAAGGACGGTGGACAAGAGACCCAGTACTTC.

The sample holds many counts of this clonotype. This chain connects TRBV7-2 to TRBJ2-2; D is undetermined. Germline CDR1 is SGHTA and CDR2 is FQGNSA. V was shortened by 7 bases and J by 7 bases, with 7 bases between the two germline ends. The CDR3 has 11 amino acids. CDR3 nucleotides: TGTGCCAGCACCGTGGGCGGGGAGCTGTTTTTT. Its translation is CASTVGGELFF.

This chain joins TRBV6-2 or TRBV6-3 and TRBJ1-1; 8 bases line up with TRBD1. Germline loops: CDR1 MNHEY, CDR2 SVGEGT. Trimming removed 0 bases from V and 3 bases from J; junction bases left unmatched: 12. The CDR3 is 18 residues long. The CDR3 loop reads CASSYSARGRGSDTEAFF. The CDR3 coding sequence is TGTGCCAGCAGTTACTCAGCCAGGGGGCGCGGTTCGGACACTGAAGCTTTCTTT.

This clonotype was detected many times. This chain links TRBV7-3 with TRBJ1-1; D perhaps matches TRBD1 (5 bases). CDR1 is SGHTA, CDR2 FQGTGA, per germline. The CDR3 length is 14 residues. Trimming removed 2 bases at V and 3 bases at J, with 10 bases between. The CDR3 DNA sequence: TGTGCCAGCAGCTTACTAGGGGCGGACACTGAAGCTTTCTTT. The encoded protein is CASSLLGADTEAFF.

Judged by abundance, this clonotype is medium-sized. The chain has TRBV20-1 and TRBJ2-1; 10 positions match TRBD2. The CDR3 totals 12 residues. Germline V gene sequence: CDR1 DFQATT, CDR2 SNEGSKA (reference sequence). The junction had 4 bases not matched to a gene; V was cut back by 5 bases and J by 9 bases. CDR3 in DNA: TGCAGTGCTGCAGCGGGAGGGATTGAGCAGTTCTTC. Protein sequence: CSAAAGGIEQFF.

V is TRBV20-1 and J is TRBJ2-1; D ambiguous. There are 14 residues in the CDR3. The V end was cut by 6 bases, the J end by 4 bases, with 16 bases between. Per the germline V gene, CDR1 is DFQATT and CDR2 is SNEGSKA (reference sequence). CDR3 protein: CSAPWPNWYNEQFF. CDR3 sequence (DNA): TGCAGTGCCCCCTGGCCTAACTGGTACAATGAGCAGTTCTTC.